The text below deals with one T cell receptor (beta chain). As yet, its antigen is unknown. This entry comes from a study of cytomegalovirus exposure and HLA in healthy donors. Across the study: There were roughly 80 million unique TCRs (from HLA-typed donors) in an early data release.

This CDR3 comprises 15 residues. CDR1 and CDR2 (germline): SGHAT, FQNNGV. V trimming: 2 bases; J trimming: 0 bases; junction bases outside the gene matches: 1. Study-level points and caveats: Presence/absence analyses assumed roughly uniform sequencing depth across donors. Some V segments (TRBV6-2 and TRBV6-3 among them) were excluded as indistinguishable. It was likely that a cluster of highly shared sequence variants was a sequencing artifact.

This PCR relied on a set of 60 Vbeta primers and 13 Jbeta primers. Some clones are missing from TCRdb's copy, which holds only in-frame ones; the method was immunoSEQ multiplex PCR. The sample table sets out roughly 100,000 clones. The chain employs TRBV11-2 and TRBJ2-1; 7 nucleotides match TRBD2. The clonotype comes from a man in his forties in good health and CMV-seronegative. The source material was PBMCs. CDR3 region: CASSLKRGSYNEQFF. For the CDR3, the DNA is TGTGCCAGCAGCTTAAAGCGGGGCTCCTACAATGAGCAGTTCTTC.